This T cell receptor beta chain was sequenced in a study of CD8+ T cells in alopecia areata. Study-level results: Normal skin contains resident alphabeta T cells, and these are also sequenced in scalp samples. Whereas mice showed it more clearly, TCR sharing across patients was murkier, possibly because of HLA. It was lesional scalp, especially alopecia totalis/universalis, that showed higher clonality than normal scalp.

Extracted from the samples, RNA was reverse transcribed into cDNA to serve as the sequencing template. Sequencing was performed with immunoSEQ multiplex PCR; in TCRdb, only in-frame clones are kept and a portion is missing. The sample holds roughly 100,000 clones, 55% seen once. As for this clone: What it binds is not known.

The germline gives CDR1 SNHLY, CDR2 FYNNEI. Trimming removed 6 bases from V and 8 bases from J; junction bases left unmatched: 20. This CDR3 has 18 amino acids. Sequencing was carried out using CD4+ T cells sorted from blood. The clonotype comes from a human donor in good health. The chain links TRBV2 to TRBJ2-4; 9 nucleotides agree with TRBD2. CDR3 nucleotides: TGTGCCAGCAGCCACCCACCGGGCGGGGGGGATCTAGGAGACATTCAGTACTTC. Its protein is CASSHPPGGGDLGDIQYF.